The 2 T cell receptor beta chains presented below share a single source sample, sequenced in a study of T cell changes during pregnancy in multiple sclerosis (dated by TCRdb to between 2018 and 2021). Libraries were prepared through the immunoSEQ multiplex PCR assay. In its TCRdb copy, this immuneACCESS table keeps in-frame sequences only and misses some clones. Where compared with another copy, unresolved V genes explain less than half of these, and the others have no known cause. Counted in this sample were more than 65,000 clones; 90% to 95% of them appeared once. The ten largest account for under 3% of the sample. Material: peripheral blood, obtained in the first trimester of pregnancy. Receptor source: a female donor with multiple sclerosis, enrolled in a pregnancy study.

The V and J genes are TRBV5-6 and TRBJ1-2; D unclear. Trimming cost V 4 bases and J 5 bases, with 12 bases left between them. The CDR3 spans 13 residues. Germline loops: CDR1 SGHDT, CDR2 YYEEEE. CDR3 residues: CASSALGDYGYTF. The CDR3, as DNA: TGTGCCAGCAGCGCCCTCGGGGATTATGGCTACACCTTC.

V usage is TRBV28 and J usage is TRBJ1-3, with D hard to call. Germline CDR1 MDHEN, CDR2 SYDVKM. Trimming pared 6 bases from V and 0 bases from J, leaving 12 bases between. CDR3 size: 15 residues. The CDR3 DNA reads TGTGCCAGCAGACTAGGACGGACCTCTGGAAACACCATATATTTT. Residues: CASRLGRTSGNTIYF. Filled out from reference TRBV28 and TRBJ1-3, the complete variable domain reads DVKVTQSSRYLVKRTGEKVFLECVQDMDHENMFWYRQDPGLGLRLIYFSYDVKMKEKGDIPEGYSVSREKKERFSLILESASTNQTSMYLCASRLGRTSGNTIYFGEGSWLTVV.